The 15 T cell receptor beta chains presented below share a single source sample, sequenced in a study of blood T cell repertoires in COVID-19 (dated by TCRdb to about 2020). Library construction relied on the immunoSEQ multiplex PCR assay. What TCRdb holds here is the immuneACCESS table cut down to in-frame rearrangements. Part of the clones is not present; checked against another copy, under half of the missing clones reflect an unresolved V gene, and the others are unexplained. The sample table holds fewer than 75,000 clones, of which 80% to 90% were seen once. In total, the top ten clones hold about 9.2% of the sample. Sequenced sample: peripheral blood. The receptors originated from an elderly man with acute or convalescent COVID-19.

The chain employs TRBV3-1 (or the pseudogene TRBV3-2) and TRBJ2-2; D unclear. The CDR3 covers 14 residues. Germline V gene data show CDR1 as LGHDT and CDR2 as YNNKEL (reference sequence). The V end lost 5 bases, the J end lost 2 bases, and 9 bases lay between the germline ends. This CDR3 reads CASSYISNTGELFF. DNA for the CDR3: TGTGCCAGCAGCTACATCAGTAACACCGGGGAGCTGTTTTTT.

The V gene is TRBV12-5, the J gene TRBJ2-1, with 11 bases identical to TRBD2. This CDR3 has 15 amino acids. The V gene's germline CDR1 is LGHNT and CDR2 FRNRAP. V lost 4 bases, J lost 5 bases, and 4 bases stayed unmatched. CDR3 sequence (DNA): TGTGCTAGTGGTTCAAGACTAGCGGGAAACAATGAGCAGTTCTTC. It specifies CASGSRLAGNNEQFF.

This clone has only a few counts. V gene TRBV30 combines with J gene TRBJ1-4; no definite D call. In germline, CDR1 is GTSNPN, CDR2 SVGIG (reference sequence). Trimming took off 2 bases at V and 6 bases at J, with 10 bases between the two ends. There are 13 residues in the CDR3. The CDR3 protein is CAWSPSRYEKLFF. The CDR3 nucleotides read TGTGCCTGGAGTCCCTCGCGGTATGAAAAACTGTTTTTT.

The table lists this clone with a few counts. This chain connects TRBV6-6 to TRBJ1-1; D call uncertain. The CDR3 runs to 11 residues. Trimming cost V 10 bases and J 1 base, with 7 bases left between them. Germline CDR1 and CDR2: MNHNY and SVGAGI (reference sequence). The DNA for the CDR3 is TGTGCCACCGCAGAGAACACTGAAGCTTTCTTT. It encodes CATAENTEAFF.

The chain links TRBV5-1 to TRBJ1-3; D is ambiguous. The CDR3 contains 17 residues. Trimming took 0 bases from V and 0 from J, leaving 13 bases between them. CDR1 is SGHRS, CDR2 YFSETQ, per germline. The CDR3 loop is CASSLAPGFLSGNTIYF. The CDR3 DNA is TGCGCCAGCAGCTTGGCCCCCGGGTTCCTCTCTGGAAACACCATATATTTT.

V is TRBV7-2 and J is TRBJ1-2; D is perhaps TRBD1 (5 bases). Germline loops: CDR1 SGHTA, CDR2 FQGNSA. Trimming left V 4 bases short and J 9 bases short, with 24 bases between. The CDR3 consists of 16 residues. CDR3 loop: CASSWGIGGGPRSYTF. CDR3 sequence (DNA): TGTGCCAGCAGCTGGGGGATCGGGGGTGGCCCTAGAAGCTACACCTTC.

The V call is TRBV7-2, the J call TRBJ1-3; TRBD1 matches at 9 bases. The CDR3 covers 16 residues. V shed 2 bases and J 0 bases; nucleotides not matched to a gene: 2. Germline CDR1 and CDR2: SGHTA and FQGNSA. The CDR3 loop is CASSLYRGHSGNTIYF. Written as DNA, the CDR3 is TGTGCCAGCAGCTTATACAGGGGGCACTCTGGAAACACCATATATTTT.

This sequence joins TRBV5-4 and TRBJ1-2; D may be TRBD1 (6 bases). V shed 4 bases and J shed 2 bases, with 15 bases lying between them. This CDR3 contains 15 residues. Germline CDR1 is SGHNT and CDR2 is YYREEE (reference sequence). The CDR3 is CASSPLGGLNYGYTF. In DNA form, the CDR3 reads TGTGCCAGCAGCCCGCTGGGGGGGCTAAACTATGGCTACACCTTC.

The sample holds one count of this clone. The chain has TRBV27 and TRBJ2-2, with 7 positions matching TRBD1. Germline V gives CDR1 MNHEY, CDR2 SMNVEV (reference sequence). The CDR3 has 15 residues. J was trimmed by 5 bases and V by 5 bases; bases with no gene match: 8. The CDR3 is CASSPRDSETGELFF. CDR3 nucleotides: TGTGCCAGCAGTCCACGGGACAGCGAAACCGGGGAGCTGTTTTTT.

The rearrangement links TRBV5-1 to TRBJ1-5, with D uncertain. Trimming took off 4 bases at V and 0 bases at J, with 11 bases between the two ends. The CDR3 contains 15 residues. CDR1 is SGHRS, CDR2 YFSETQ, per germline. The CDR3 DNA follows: TGCGCCAGCAGCCCCACGGGTTATAGCAATCAGCCCCAGCATTTT. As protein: CASSPTGYSNQPQHF.

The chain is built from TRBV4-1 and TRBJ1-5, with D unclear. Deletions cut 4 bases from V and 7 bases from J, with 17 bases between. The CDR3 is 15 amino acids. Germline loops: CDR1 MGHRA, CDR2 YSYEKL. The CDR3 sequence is CASSLAVEVGQPQHF. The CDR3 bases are TGCGCCAGCAGCCTTGCTGTGGAGGTAGGGCAGCCCCAGCATTTT.

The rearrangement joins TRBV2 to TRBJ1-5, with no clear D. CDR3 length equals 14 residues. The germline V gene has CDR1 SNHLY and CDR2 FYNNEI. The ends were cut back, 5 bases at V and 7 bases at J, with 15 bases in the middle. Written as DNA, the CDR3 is TGTGCCAGCAGTAACACGGGAGGGCCCCAGCCCCAGCATTTT. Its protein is CASSNTGGPQPQHF.

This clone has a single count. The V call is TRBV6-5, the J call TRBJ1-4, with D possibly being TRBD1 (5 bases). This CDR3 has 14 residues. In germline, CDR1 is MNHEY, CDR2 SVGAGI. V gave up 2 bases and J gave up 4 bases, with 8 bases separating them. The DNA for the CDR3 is TGTGCCAGCAGTTACAGACAGATTAATGAAAAACTGTTTTTT. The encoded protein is CASSYRQINEKLFF.

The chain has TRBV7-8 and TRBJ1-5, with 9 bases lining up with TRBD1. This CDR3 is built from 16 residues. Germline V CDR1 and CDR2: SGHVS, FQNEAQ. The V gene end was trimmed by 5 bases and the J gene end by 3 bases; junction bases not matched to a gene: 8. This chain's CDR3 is CASSPLDRGVNQPQHF. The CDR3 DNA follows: TGTGCCAGCAGCCCCCTAGACAGGGGGGTCAATCAGCCCCAGCATTTT.

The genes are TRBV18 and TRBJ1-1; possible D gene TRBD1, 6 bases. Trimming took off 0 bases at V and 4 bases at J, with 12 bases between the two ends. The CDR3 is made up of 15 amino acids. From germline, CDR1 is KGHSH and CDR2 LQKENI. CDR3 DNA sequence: TGTGCCAGCTCACCACCGAACAGGGAGGGCACTGAAGCTTTCTTT. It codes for CASSPPNREGTEAFF.